The clone carrying this TCR beta chain was detected many times. The antigen is unknown. From 300 to 400 ng of RNA, a library with molecular barcoded alpha/delta and beta/gamma adaptors was made. TCRdb reanalysed the reads using MiXCR and keeps one entry per CDR3 protein. Here the sample spans 75,000 to 95,000 distinct CDR3 sequences, roughly 21% being singletons. These data originate in a study of read filtering for tumor transcriptome and immune sequencing. Study-wide points: Sorted CD138-negative bone marrow cells were not purified T cells.

The specimen sequenced was a population of CD138-negative cells sorted from bone marrow. This clonotype originated in a donor aged 40 or older with multiple myeloma.

In DNA form, the CDR3 reads TGTGCCAGCAAGAGCGGGGCTCTCAATCAGCCCCAGCATTTT. Translated, it gives CASKSGALNQPQHF. This chain connects TRBV28 to TRBJ1-5, with D possibly being TRBD1 (5 bases). The CDR3 totals 14 residues. Trimming removed 7 bases from V and 3 bases from J, with 13 bases in between. Germline V gene lookup returns CDR1 MDHEN and CDR2 SYDVKM.